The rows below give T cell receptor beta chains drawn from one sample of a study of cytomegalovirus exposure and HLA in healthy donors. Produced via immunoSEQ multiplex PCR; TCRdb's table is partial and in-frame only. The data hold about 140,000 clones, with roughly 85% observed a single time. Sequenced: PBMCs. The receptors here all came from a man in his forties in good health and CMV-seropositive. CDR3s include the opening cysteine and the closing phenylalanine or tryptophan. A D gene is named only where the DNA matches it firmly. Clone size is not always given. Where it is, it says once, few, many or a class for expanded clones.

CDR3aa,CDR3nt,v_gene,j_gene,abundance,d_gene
CASTPSGRDYEQYF,TGTGCCAGCACCCCCTCCGGACGGGACTACGAGCAGTACTTC,TRBV6-6,TRBJ2-7,-,-
CASSLGTGGPGELFF,TGTGCCAGCAGCTTAGGGACAGGGGGCCCCGGGGAGCTGTTTTTT,TRBV7-7,TRBJ2-2,-,TRBD1
CASSLDNTAYEQYF,TGTGCCAGCAGCTTAGATAACACCGCCTACGAGCAGTACTTC,TRBV11-2,TRBJ2-7,-,-
CASRRGPSSGNTIYF,TGTGCCAGCAGGAGAGGGCCTAGCTCTGGAAACACCATATATTTT,TRBV6-5,TRBJ1-3,-,-
CASQGATNEKLFF,TGTGCCAGCCAGGGGGCAACTAATGAAAAACTGTTTTTT,TRBV19,TRBJ1-4,-,TRBD1
CASSSGTSGTETQYF,TGTGCCAGCAGCTCGGGGACTAGCGGGACGGAGACCCAGTACTTC,TRBV11-3,TRBJ2-5,-,TRBD2
CASSPSARSYEQYF,TGTGCCAGCTCACCCTCGGCGAGGTCCTACGAGCAGTACTTC,TRBV18,TRBJ2-7,-,-
CASSSGLTYEQYF,TGTGCCAGCAGCTCGGGACTAACTTACGAGCAGTACTTC,TRBV13,TRBJ2-7,-,TRBD2
CASNPIHPPNKELAGVGELFF,TGTGCCAGCAACCCAATACACCCACCCAACAAGGAACTAGCGGGGGTGGGGGAGCTGTTTTTT,TRBV9,TRBJ2-2,-,TRBD2
CATSVGLLFYEQYF,TGTGCCACCAGCGTGGGACTCCTATTCTACGAGCAGTACTTC,TRBV15,TRBJ2-7,-,-
CASSLRGGSTSVHEQFF,TGTGCCAGCAGTTTAAGAGGAGGTTCCACCTCGGTACATGAGCAGTTCTTC,TRBV28,TRBJ2-1,once,-
CAIRRELNQPQHF,TGTGCCATCAGACGGGAACTCAATCAGCCCCAGCATTTT,TRBV10-3,TRBJ1-5,-,-
CASSLDGKQTQYF,TGCGCCAGCAGCTTGGACGGGAAGCAGACCCAGTACTTC,TRBV5-1,TRBJ2-5,few,-
CASSGIAGKYTQYF,TGCGCCAGCAGTGGAATAGCGGGGAAGTATACGCAGTATTTT,TRBV10-1,TRBJ2-3,-,TRBD2
CASRTSGTGELFF,TGTGCCAGCCGGACTAGCGGAACCGGGGAGCTGTTTTTT,TRBV27,TRBJ2-2,-,TRBD2
CASSEERGFSPLHF,TGTGCCAGCAGTGAGGAGAGGGGGTTCTCACCCCTCCACTTT,TRBV2,TRBJ1-6,-,-
CASSYGTSSYNEQFF,TGTGCCAGCAGTTACGGGACTAGCAGCTACAATGAGCAGTTCTTC,TRBV27,TRBJ2-1,-,TRBD2
CASSEEGTGDTQYF,TGTGCCAGCAGTGAAGAAGGGACAGGGGATACGCAGTATTTT,TRBV2,TRBJ2-3,once,TRBD1
CASNSGNQPQHF,TGTGCCAGCAATTCAGGGAATCAGCCCCAGCATTTT,TRBV28,TRBJ1-5,-,-
CASSLGAGAYGYTF,TGTGCCAGCAGTTTAGGCGCAGGGGCCTATGGCTACACCTTC,TRBV28,TRBJ1-2,-,-
CASSGGGETNEKLFF,TGTGCCAGCAGCGGTGGGGGGGAAACTAATGAAAAACTGTTTTTT,TRBV7-2,TRBJ1-4,many,-
CASTTRGGGGYTF,TGTGCCAGCACCACCCGGGGGGGAGGAGGCTACACCTTC,TRBV6-1,TRBJ1-2,-,-
CASRQGLYEAFF,TGCGCCAGTCGACAAGGACTCTATGAAGCTTTCTTT,TRBV5-1,TRBJ1-1,-,-
CASSEAAGLNRPQHF,TGTGCCAGCAGTGAAGCGGCGGGGTTGAATAGGCCCCAGCATTTT,TRBV2,TRBJ1-5,-,-
CASSLLGGRARGENEQFF,TGTGCCAGCAGCTTGCTTGGCGGGAGGGCCAGGGGTGAGAATGAGCAGTTCTTC,TRBV5-6,TRBJ2-1,once,TRBD2
CASSYGVGNQPQHF,TGTGCCAGCAGTTACGGAGTGGGCAATCAGCCCCAGCATTTT,TRBV6-5,TRBJ1-5,-,-
CATSRPRGQGDAQPQHF,TGTGCCACCAGCAGACCCAGAGGACAGGGAGACGCTCAGCCCCAGCATTTT,TRBV15,TRBJ1-5,-,TRBD1
CASSPNTGELFF,TGTGCCAGCAGCCCAAACACCGGGGAGCTGTTTTTT,TRBV9,TRBJ2-2,few,-
CASSQTVGGQGYEKLFF,TGTGCCAGCAGCCAGACGGTCGGTGGGCAGGGGTATGAAAAACTGTTTTTT,TRBV4-2,TRBJ1-4,-,-
CASSYSGTGNTEAFF,TGTGCCAGCAGTTACTCGGGGACAGGGAACACTGAAGCTTTCTTT,TRBV6-5,TRBJ1-1,-,TRBD1
CASRQGGWYNEQFF,TGCGCCAGCCGTCAGGGGGGCTGGTACAATGAGCAGTTCTTC,TRBV10-1,TRBJ2-1,-,-
CAISDPHQRDEQYF,TGTGCCATCAGTGACCCGCACCAGAGGGACGAGCAGTACTTC,TRBV10-3,TRBJ2-7,-,-
CASSIDGSRRNYGYTF,TGTGCCAGTAGTATAGATGGCAGCAGGCGAAACTATGGCTACACCTTC,TRBV19,TRBJ1-2,few,-
CASKMTGPYQPQHF,TGTGCCAGCAAGATGACAGGGCCCTATCAGCCCCAGCATTTT,TRBV6-1,TRBJ1-5,-,TRBD1
CAWQREVFYEQYF,TGTGCCTGGCAGCGGGAGGTATTCTACGAGCAGTACTTC,TRBV30,TRBJ2-7,few,TRBD2
CARSLEGQGYEKLFF,TGTGCCAGAAGCTTAGAGGGACAGGGTTATGAAAAACTGTTTTTT,TRBV5-3,TRBJ1-4,-,TRBD1
CATSRDRNGANEKLFF,TGTGCCACCAGCAGAGACCGAAACGGGGCTAATGAAAAACTGTTTTTT,TRBV15,TRBJ1-4,-,-
CASSFRQGAYGYTF,TGCGCCAGCAGCTTCCGACAGGGGGCGTATGGCTACACCTTC,TRBV5-1,TRBJ1-2,-,TRBD1
CASSLVPPGNQPQHF,TGTGCCAGCAGTTTAGTCCCCCCGGGGAATCAGCCCCAGCATTTT,TRBV27,TRBJ1-5,-,-
CASSHWTSGRGNEQFF,TGTGCCAGCAGCCACTGGACTAGCGGGAGGGGCAATGAGCAGTTCTTC,TRBV7-9,TRBJ2-1,-,TRBD2
CATLRGEGSPLHF,TGTGCCACCCTTCGCGGGGAGGGATCACCCCTCCACTTT,TRBV28,TRBJ1-6,-,-
CASRFWTGLTYEQYF,TGTGCCAGCAGGTTCTGGACAGGACTGACCTACGAGCAGTACTTC,TRBV28,TRBJ2-7,-,TRBD1
CASRRGTGDNSPLHF,TGTGCCAGCAGACGAGGGACAGGGGATAATTCACCCCTCCACTTT,TRBV27,TRBJ1-6,-,TRBD1
CASTYRGSYGYTF,TGTGCCAGTACCTACAGGGGAAGCTATGGCTACACCTTC,TRBV19,TRBJ1-2,-,TRBD1
CASSRPGQMDSPLHF,TGTGCCAGTAGTCGACCGGGACAGATGGATTCACCCCTCCACTTT,TRBV19,TRBJ1-6,-,TRBD1
CASSLTSGVSYEQYF,TGTGCCAGCTCGTTGACTAGCGGGGTCTCCTACGAGCAGTACTTC,TRBV18,TRBJ2-7,-,TRBD2
CASSFKGRQPQHF,TGTGCCAGCAGTTTTAAGGGGCGGCAGCCCCAGCATTTT,TRBV27,TRBJ1-5,-,-
CASSLETGGFPDTQYF,TGTGCCAGCAGCTTGGAGACAGGGGGCTTTCCAGATACGCAGTATTTT,TRBV5-6,TRBJ2-3,-,TRBD1
CASSIAHGAYEQYF,TGTGCCAGTAGTATAGCTCACGGAGCCTACGAGCAGTACTTC,TRBV19,TRBJ2-7,few,-
CASKPDMVRWETQYF,TGCGCCAGCAAACCTGACATGGTCCGTTGGGAGACCCAGTACTTC,TRBV10-2,TRBJ2-5,-,-
CATSRGLSSGNTIYF,TGTGCCACCAGCAGGGGGCTGAGCTCTGGAAACACCATATATTTT,TRBV15,TRBJ1-3,-,-
CASSEYGEETQYF,TGTGCCAGCAGTGAATATGGGGAGGAGACCCAGTACTTC,TRBV25-1,TRBJ2-5,-,-
CASTETRGLNEKLFF,TGTGCCAGCACCGAAACCAGGGGGCTAAATGAAAAACTGTTTTTT,TRBV2,TRBJ1-4,-,TRBD1
CASSDSIRGWSSNQPQHF,TGTGCCAGCAGTGACTCCATCAGGGGATGGAGCAGCAATCAGCCCCAGCATTTT,TRBV2,TRBJ1-5,-,-
CASSWDRGDTEAFF,TGCGCCAGCAGCTGGGACAGGGGCGACACTGAAGCTTTCTTT,TRBV5-1,TRBJ1-1,-,TRBD1